In this sample, the clone carrying this T cell receptor (beta chain) turned up once. The source of the sample is a study of blood T cells in healthy people across ages. The length of the CDR3 is 13 residues. Germline CDR1 is SQVTM and CDR2 is ANQGSEA. The use of a sample-barcoded 5' primer and a J-beta primer mix characterized a second PCR of roughly 6 to 12 cycles. TCRdb processed the 5' RACE reads anew with MiXCR; each CDR3 protein has one entry. Of more than 600,000 distinct CDR3 sequences listed, roughly 25% are singletons. The sample was also linked to a second study, of T cells of mothers and their children.

The source is a boy aged 5-17 years in good health. The sequenced sample was blood. J is TRBJ2-5 and V is TRBV29-1, with 7 bases lining up with TRBD1. The J call may be wrong; the DNA end is better matched by TRBJ2-1. The CDR3: CSVEGTGDGEQFF. Written as DNA, the CDR3 is TGCAGCGTTGAAGGAACAGGGGACGGTGAGCAGTTCTTC.